A single sample gave rise to the 20 T cell receptor beta chains below, sequenced in a study of cytomegalovirus exposure and HLA in healthy donors. Vbeta (60) and Jbeta (13) primers were used in the PCR. Clones were sequenced by immunoSEQ multiplex PCR, and TCRdb holds only the in-frame ones, with some missing. There are approximately 120,000 clones in the sample; over 75% occur only once, and 9.5% to 15% lies in the top ten. Sequencing input: PBMCs. These receptors came from a woman aged 40-49 years in good health and CMV-seropositive.

This chain uses TRBV9 with TRBJ1-1, with D possibly TRBD1 on 5 matching bases. CDR3 size: 15 residues. Trimming left V 0 bases short and J 2 bases short, with 11 bases between. Germline V gene data show CDR1 as SGDLS and CDR2 as YYNGEE. The DNA of the CDR3 is TGTGCCAGCAGCGTAGAGCCGGACACCAACACTGAAGCTTTCTTT. As protein: CASSVEPDTNTEAFF. Together with reference TRBV9 and TRBJ1-1, the CDR3 gives the full variable domain: DSGVTQTPKHLITATGQRVTLRCSPRSGDLSVYWYQQSLDQGLQFLIQYYNGEERAKGNILERFSAQQFPDLHSELNLSSLELGDSALYFCASSVEPDTNTEAFFGQGTRLTVV.

The rearrangement uses TRBV2 and TRBJ2-7; 7 nucleotides line up with TRBD2. Germline-derived CDR1 and CDR2 are SNHLY and FYNNEI. CDR3 length equals 13 residues. V shed 5 bases, J shed 7 bases, and the junction held 8 bases outside the gene matches. This CDR3 is CASSPGRRGEQYF. CDR3 nucleotides: TGTGCCAGCAGTCCGGGACGGCGGGGGGAGCAGTACTTC.

This clone was seen a few times. This sequence joins TRBV2 and TRBJ2-7, with 8 bases fitting TRBD1. V gave up 4 bases and J gave up 2 bases; unmatched junction bases: 4. Germline values: CDR1 SNHLY, CDR2 FYNNEI. CDR3 length equals 14 residues. The CDR3 coding sequence is TGTGCCAGCAGTGCGACAGGGGCTACCTACGAGCAGTACTTC. It is translated as CASSATGATYEQYF.

This clone has a handful of counts. V usage is TRBV2 and J usage is TRBJ2-3, with no clear D. Per germline, CDR1 SNHLY and CDR2 FYNNEI. Trimming cost V 5 bases and J 0 bases, with 18 bases left between them. This CDR3 is 17 amino acids long. The CDR3 region has the DNA TGTGCCAGCAGTCGGTCAGGTATATTTCAGAGCACAGATACGCAGTATTTT. Its translation: CASSRSGIFQSTDTQYF.

The rearrangement joins TRBV28 to TRBJ2-1, with 11 bases fitting TRBD1. V lost 3 bases and J lost 8; bases outside the gene matches: 18. CDR1 and CDR2 from the germline V gene are MDHEN and SYDVKM. The length of the CDR3 is 19 residues. CDR3 bases: TGTGCCAGCAGTTTCAAACCCCACCGGGGGACAGGGGGGATCCATGAGCAGTTCTTC. It specifies CASSFKPHRGTGGIHEQFF.

This clone was detected a few times. The V call is TRBV11-2, the J call TRBJ2-7, with D maybe TRBD2 (5 bases). The CDR3 is 12 residues long. The germline V and J ends were trimmed by 8 bases and 3 bases, with 11 bases remaining between them. CDR1 and CDR2 from the germline V gene are SGHAT and FQNNGV. CDR3 in DNA: TGTGCCAGCCGAGGGCCTAACTACGAGCAGTACTTC. Protein product: CASRGPNYEQYF.

This chain links TRBV29-1 with TRBJ1-2; 8 positions agree with TRBD1. This CDR3 spans 12 amino acids. Germline V lookup: CDR1 SQVTM, CDR2 ANQGSEA. The trim removed 7 bases at V and 3 bases at J, leaving 4 bases unmatched. The CDR3 is CSAPTGDYGYTF. CDR3 nucleotide sequence: TGCAGCGCCCCGACAGGGGACTATGGCTACACCTTC.

This clone was seen more than once but under ten times. The rearrangement uses TRBV5-1 and TRBJ2-2; a weak D match, TRBD2 (6 bases). The ends were cut back, 2 bases at V and 3 bases at J, with 11 bases in the middle. The CDR3 consists of 15 residues. Germline assignment: CDR1 SGHRS and CDR2 YFSETQ. The CDR3 loop is CASSLVAGYTGELFF. CDR3 DNA sequence: TGCGCCAGCAGCTTAGTGGCGGGGTACACCGGGGAGCTGTTTTTT.

The rearrangement uses TRBV30 and TRBJ2-3; 8 bases agree with TRBD2. The CDR3 sequence is 16 residues long. CDR1 is GTSNPN and CDR2 is SVGIG in the germline V gene (reference sequence). The V gene end was trimmed by 0 bases and the J gene end by 4 bases; junction bases not matched to a gene: 9. The CDR3 is CAWSVQLAGRADTQYF. The CDR3, as DNA: TGTGCCTGGAGTGTACAGTTAGCGGGAAGGGCAGATACGCAGTATTTT.

The rearrangement joins TRBV6-6 to TRBJ2-7; D might be TRBD1 (6 bases). Germline V gene sequence: CDR1 MNHNY, CDR2 SVGAGI (reference sequence). The CDR3 runs to 15 residues. V was pared by 6 bases and J by 1 base, with 16 bases between. The CDR3 bases are TGTGCCAGCAGCCCTATTCTTGGACAGTCCTACGAGCAGTACTTC. It encodes CASSPILGQSYEQYF.

The V gene is TRBV28, the J gene TRBJ1-2; TRBD1 is a possible D gene (6 bases). The CDR3 length is 13 residues. The germline V and J ends were trimmed by 5 bases and 4 bases, with 11 bases remaining between them. Germline CDR1 and CDR2: MDHEN and SYDVKM. The CDR3 sequence is CASSLQGVYGYTF. In DNA, the CDR3 is TGTGCCAGCAGTCTACAGGGCGTCTATGGCTACACCTTC.

V and J are TRBV7-2 and TRBJ2-5, with 7 bases aligning to TRBD2. Looked up from germline, CDR1 is SGHTA and CDR2 is FQGNSA. Germline trimming cut 1 base from V and 5 bases from J; bases unmatched to any gene: 10. CDR3 length: 16 amino acids. CDR3 protein: CASSLVWRERRETQYF. For the CDR3, the DNA is TGTGCCAGCAGCTTAGTTTGGCGGGAGAGAAGGGAGACCCAGTACTTC.

V gene TRBV27 combines with J gene TRBJ2-7; a possible D gene is TRBD1 (5 bases). CDR3 length equals 15 residues. Trimming cost V 5 bases and J 3 bases, with 17 bases left between them. CDR1 and CDR2 (germline): MNHEY, SMNVEV (reference sequence). The CDR3 DNA reads TGTGCCAGCAGTCTCCGGCCTCTAGGGGTCTACGAGCAGTACTTC. This translates into CASSLRPLGVYEQYF.

This clone was seen a single time. J is TRBJ1-1 and V is TRBV27; 8 nucleotides match TRBD1. The V segment lost 5 bases and the J segment 5 bases; nucleotides outside the gene matches: 7. This CDR3 spans 14 amino acids. CDR1 is MNHEY, CDR2 SMNVEV, per germline (reference sequence). CDR3 bases: TGTGCCAGCAGTCCCTCGACAGGGGTAACTGAAGCTTTCTTT. Its translation is CASSPSTGVTEAFF.

The chain couples TRBV5-1 to TRBJ2-2, with D possibly matching TRBD1 (5 bases). CDR3 size: 17 residues. Germline lookup yields CDR1 SGHRS and CDR2 YFSETQ. Trimming took 0 bases from V and 4 from J, leaving 16 bases between them. CDR3 coding DNA: TGCGCCAGCAGCTTGGCCATAGGTGGGGCATTCACCGGGGAGCTGTTTTTT. Protein sequence: CASSLAIGGAFTGELFF.

The J gene is TRBJ2-1, the V gene TRBV10-3; 12 bases are a match to TRBD2. CDR3 size: 20 residues. Germline V gene sequence: CDR1 ENHRY, CDR2 SYGVKD. The V segment lost 3 bases and the J segment 4 bases; nucleotides outside the gene matches: 16. CDR3 sequence: CAISDSPGLAGPAKYNEQFF. For the CDR3, the DNA is TGTGCCATCAGTGACTCTCCGGGACTAGCGGGCCCGGCCAAGTACAATGAGCAGTTCTTC.

This chain links TRBV11-2 with TRBJ1-2, with a possible D match to TRBD1 (5 bases). The CDR3 covers 15 residues. Germline V gene sequence: CDR1 SGHAT, CDR2 FQNNGV. V lost 3 bases to trimming and J lost 3 bases, with 14 bases between them. CDR3: CASSFGAGDYYGYTF. In DNA, the CDR3 is TGTGCCAGCAGCTTTGGGGCTGGGGATTACTATGGCTACACCTTC.

This clone appeared a single time. The chain is built from TRBV1 and TRBJ2-7; the DNA was not used to check the table's D call, TRBD2. TRBV1 is flagged as a pseudogene. The CDR3 contains 15 residues. This CDR3 is CTSSSTSGSSYEQYF. CDR3 DNA: TGCACCAGCAGCTCGACTAGCGGGAGCTCCTACGAGCAGTACTTC.

V is TRBV6-5 and J is TRBJ1-6, with 7 positions matching TRBD1. V lost 6 bases and J lost 8; bases outside the gene matches: 10. This CDR3 is 15 amino acids long. In germline, CDR1 is MNHEY, CDR2 SVGAGI. CDR3 sequence reads: CASSPIEGAYSPLHF. The CDR3 DNA sequence: TGTGCCAGCAGCCCTATTGAGGGGGCATATTCACCCCTCCACTTT.

This clone has more than one count but fewer than ten. V is TRBV5-1 and J is TRBJ2-1, with D possibly being TRBD1 (5 bases). Germline values: CDR1 SGHRS, CDR2 YFSETQ. Trimming left V 4 bases short and J 0 bases short, with 11 bases between. The CDR3 length is 15 residues. CDR3 DNA sequence: TGCGCCAGCAGCCTTGACAGTGCCTCCTACAATGAGCAGTTCTTC. Its translation: CASSLDSASYNEQFF.